This entry features one T cell receptor (beta chain) sequence. TCRdb reanalysed the 5' RACE reads using MiXCR and keeps one entry per CDR3 protein. The sample consists of approximately 240,000 distinct CDR3 sequences, 8% to 11% of them appearing once. V was shortened by 0 bases and J by 0 bases, with 9 bases between the two germline ends. Germline CDR1 reads LNHNV; CDR2 reads YYDKDF (reference sequence). This CDR3 is 15 amino acids long. This entry is derived from a study of CD8 T cells in ankylosing spondylitis. The chain uses TRBV15 and TRBJ2-7; D remains unclear. The origin of this receptor is a male donor with ankylosing spondylitis or in good health (not recorded which). Sample: blood, either unsorted or a sorted T cell fraction (not recorded which). CDR3 protein: CATSRDLSASYEQYF. The CDR3 nucleotides read TGTGCCACCAGCAGAGATTTAAGCGCCTCCTACGAGCAGTACTTC.